These T cell receptor beta chains were read from a single sample in a study of T cells in localized non-small cell lung cancer. The protocol was immunoSEQ multiplex PCR, while the TCRdb copy is restricted to in-frame clones and leaves out a portion. Seen here are about 31,000 clones, 90% to 95% observed once, and the top ten hold around 0.66%. The sequencing here drew on peripheral blood, taken before any cancer treatment. The receptors come from a woman aged 35-75 years with stage I lung adenocarcinoma. The CDR3 runs from the conserved cysteine through the conserved F or W. Each record gives: V gene, D gene, J gene, CDR3 DNA, CDR3 protein. D genes are given only for firm matches.

>TRBV29-1|NA|TRBJ1-2
TGCAGCGTTGTTGACGGGACCCAAAGGGGCTACACCTTC
CSVVDGTQRGYTF
>TRBV7-9|TRBD1|TRBJ1-1
TGTGCCAGCAGCCCCGACAGGGCCACGATGGCTTTCTTT
CASSPDRATMAFF
>TRBV28|NA|TRBJ1-5
TGTGCCAGCAGTTTTCGGGAGCCCCAGCATTTT
CASSFREPQHF
>TRBV10-3|NA|TRBJ1-1
TGTGCCATCGCCCAGCAGGGAGGTACTGAAGCTTTCTTT
CAIAQQGGTEAFF
>TRBV5-6|TRBD2|TRBJ2-3
TGTGCCAGCAGCTCCGGAAGAGGGCTAGCGGGAGGGCCAGATACGCAGTATTTT
CASSSGRGLAGGPDTQYF
>TRBV18|NA|TRBJ1-1
TGTGCCAGCTCACCTGGGGGGGGCTGGGACACTGAAGCTTTCTTT
CASSPGGGWDTEAFF
>TRBV27|TRBD2|TRBJ2-7
TGTGCCAGCAGTAGGGCGGGAGTTATCCACGAGCAGTACTTC
CASSRAGVIHEQYF
>TRBV6-1|TRBD1|TRBJ1-1
TGTGCCAGCAGTGAAGCGGGGACAGGGAACACTGAAGCTTTCTTT
CASSEAGTGNTEAFF
>TRBV7-2|NA|TRBJ1-4
TGTGCCAGCAGCTGGGGAGGATCGGATTCGGTGTTTTTT
CASSWGGSDSVFF
>TRBV11-2|NA|TRBJ2-2
TGTGCCAGCAGCCTGACCATCGGGCCGGAAGCCGGGGAGCTGTTTTTT
CASSLTIGPEAGELFF
>TRBV10-2|TRBD1|TRBJ2-7
TGCGCCAGCAGTGAGAAAGCCGGGACAGGGCCCTCCTACGAGCAGTACTTC
CASSEKAGTGPSYEQYF
>TRBV29-1|NA|TRBJ2-1
TGCAGCGTACCGGAACAGGTCACGATGGGGGAGCAGTTCTTC
CSVPEQVTMGEQFF